A selection of T cell receptor beta chains follows, all from one sample in a study of circulating and synovial CD4+ cells in juvenile arthritis. TCRdb's copy holds only in-frame clones and misses some; the assay was immunoSEQ multiplex PCR. The profile covers around 30,000 clones, with nearly 95% appearing a single time and roughly 0.74% taken by the ten largest. Specimen: CD4+ T cells from blood. The receptors derive from a human donor with juvenile idiopathic arthritis. CDR3s include the opening cysteine and the closing phenylalanine or tryptophan. D genes are given only for firm matches. The size of a clone is reported for some rows only, either as once, few or many, or as a class for expanded clones.

>TRBJ2-1|TRBV10-2|TRBD2|NA
TGCGCCAGCAGTGGGTCTAGCGGGAGGAACGAGCAGTTCTTC
CASSGSSGRNEQFF
>TRBJ1-4|TRBV28|TRBD1|NA
TGTGCCAGCAGTTTGGGGCAGGGGGCAGAAAAACTGTTTTTT
CASSLGQGAEKLFF
>TRBJ2-1|TRBV5-1|NA|NA
TGCGCCAGCAGCTTGTTAAACGGCAGGAATGAGCAGTTCTTC
CASSLLNGRNEQFF
>TRBJ2-3|TRBV5-5|TRBD2|NA
TGTGCCAGCAGCCCACCGGGACTAGCGGGGACAGATACGCAGTATTTT
CASSPPGLAGTDTQYF
>TRBJ2-2|TRBV9|TRBD2|NA
TGTGCCAGCAGCGCACGGGAGGGTCTGCGCACCGGGGAGCTGTTTTTT
CASSAREGLRTGELFF
>TRBJ1-1|TRBV6-1|NA|NA
TGTGCCAGCAGCCCCCACAGGGTCGCTGAAGCTTTCTTT
CASSPHRVAEAFF
>TRBJ2-2|TRBV2|NA|NA
TGTGCCAGCAACGGTGTCGGGGACACCGGGGAGCTGTTTTTT
CASNGVGDTGELFF
>TRBJ1-2|TRBV6-5|NA|NA
TGTGCCAGCACCTCCAAGGCCGGGGGCTACACCTTC
CASTSKAGGYTF
>TRBJ2-2|TRBV9|TRBD2|NA
TGTGCCAGCAGCGTAGACCGGGAGGGCCTTGGCGGGGAGCTGTTTTTT
CASSVDREGLGGELFF
>TRBJ1-4|TRBV7-8|NA|once
TGTGCCAGCAGCGGTCAGGTTAAACTGTTTTTT
CASSGQVKLFF
>TRBJ1-1|TRBV5-1|TRBD1|NA
TGCGCCAGCAGCTTGGTGACAGGGGGTGGCACTGAAGCTTTCTTT
CASSLVTGGGTEAFF
>TRBJ2-7|TRBV18|NA|NA
TGTGCCAGCTCACCACCTGTAACCTACGAGCAGTACTTC
CASSPPVTYEQYF
>TRBJ2-1|TRBV15|NA|NA
TGTGCCACCAGCAGAGGCCGCGCGGGAACCTCCTACAATGAGCAGTTCTTC
CATSRGRAGTSYNEQFF
>TRBJ2-7|TRBV5-1|NA|NA
TGCGCCAGCAGCTCGACTCAGGGATACGAGCAGTACTTC
CASSSTQGYEQYF
>TRBJ1-6|TRBV7-9|NA|NA
TGTGCCAGCAGCTTAGATCTAGGCCTACCCACGCCACCCCTCCACTTT
CASSLDLGLPTPPLHF
>TRBJ2-7|TRBV28|TRBD1|NA
TGTGCCAGCAGTCGACAGGGAGAGAACGAGCAGTACTTC
CASSRQGENEQYF
>TRBJ2-3|TRBV15|TRBD1|NA
TGTGCCACCAGCAGAGATCGGACAGGGGGTCATACGCAGTATTTT
CATSRDRTGGHTQYF
>TRBJ1-2|TRBV27|NA|NA
TGTGCCAGCAGCCCATCAGGAGGAACCGGCTATGGCTACACCTTC
CASSPSGGTGYGYTF
>TRBJ2-1|TRBV11-3|TRBD2|NA
TGTGCCAGCAGCTTAGCCCTCTCTAGCGGGAGGGGCAATGAGCAGTTCTTC
CASSLALSSGRGNEQFF
>TRBJ1-1|TRBV5-6|NA|once
TGTGCCAGCAGCTTAGGGGGGGCATTAACTGAAGCTTTCTTT
CASSLGGALTEAFF
>TRBJ1-2|TRBV21-1|NA|once
TGTGCCAGCAGCCGACAGGCCTTCTACTATGGCTACACCTTC
CASSRQAFYYGYTF
>TRBJ2-5|TRBV15|TRBD2|NA
TGTGCCACCAGCAGAGAAACCCTAGCGGGTGTGTCTGGGACCCAGTACTTC
CATSRETLAGVSGTQYF
>TRBJ1-6|TRBV7-9|NA|NA
TGTGCCAGCAGCTTAGCGGAAGGGAAAGCGGTCTCCTATAATTCACCCCTCCACTTT
CASSLAEGKAVSYNSPLHF
>TRBJ2-1|TRBV14|TRBD1|NA
TGTGCCAGCAGCCAAATCGGACAGGGAGACAATGAGCAGTTCTTC
CASSQIGQGDNEQFF
>TRBJ2-7|TRBV5-5|NA|once
TGTGCCAGCAGCTTGGCGTACGAGCAGTACTTC
CASSLAYEQYF
>TRBJ2-3|TRBV5-1|NA|once
TGCGCCAGCAGCTTCGAGGGCACAGATACGCAGTATTTT
CASSFEGTDTQYF
>TRBJ2-2|TRBV25-1|NA|NA
TGTGCCAGCAGTGAACCGAGACAGGGACTGGCGTCCACCGGGGAGCTGTTTTTT
CASSEPRQGLASTGELFF
>TRBJ1-6|TRBV7-9|TRBD1|once
TGTGCCAGCAAGCCAGACAGGGGCTACTCCCCCCTCCACTTT
CASKPDRGYSPLHF
>TRBJ2-7|TRBV5-1|TRBD1|NA
TGCGCCAGCAGCTTAGGACAGGGGGTAGGGGAGCAGTACTTC
CASSLGQGVGEQYF
>TRBJ1-1|TRBV27|NA|NA
TGTGCCAGCAGTTTCAGGGAAAACACTGAAGCTTTCTTT
CASSFRENTEAFF
>TRBJ2-3|TRBV7-8|NA|NA
TGTGCCAGCAGCTTAATGGGGACTGCCCCATATTTT
CASSLMGTAPYF
>TRBJ1-5|TRBV5-8|TRBD1|NA
TGTGCCAGCAGCGCTTCCCCAGGGGGCCCTAATCAGCCCCAGCATTTT
CASSASPGGPNQPQHF
>TRBJ1-2|TRBV30|TRBD1|NA
TGTGCCTGGAGTCTCCGACAGGGAGGTGCCTATGGCTACACCTTC
CAWSLRQGGAYGYTF
>TRBJ2-7|TRBV6-5|TRBD1|NA
TGTGCCAGCCAGGGACAGGGGTCCTACGAGCAGTACTTC
CASQGQGSYEQYF
>TRBJ2-7|TRBV6-1|TRBD1|NA
TGTGCCAGCACAGGGGGCAGGAACTACGAGCAGTACTTC
CASTGGRNYEQYF
>TRBJ2-3|TRBV5-1|TRBD2|NA
TGCGCCACCGCGGCGCAACCGGGACTAGCGGGAGGGTTCATGACTAGCACAGATACGCAGTATTTT
CATAAQPGLAGGFMTSTDTQYF
>TRBJ2-1|TRBV7-3|NA|few
TGTGCCAGCAGCTTAAATGGCCGCTACAATGAGCAGTTCTTC
CASSLNGRYNEQFF
>TRBJ1-2|TRBV7-9|NA|once
TGTGCCAGCAGCTTAGGCAGCGGGAACTATGGCTACACCTTC
CASSLGSGNYGYTF
>TRBJ2-3|TRBV9|TRBD2|NA
TGTGCCAGCAGCCTCGGAGGAGCGGGAGTCACAGATACGCAGTATTTT
CASSLGGAGVTDTQYF
>TRBJ1-1|TRBV19|TRBD1|NA
TGTGCCAGTAGACGACAGGGGGACACTGAAGCTTTCTTT
CASRRQGDTEAFF
>TRBJ1-2|TRBV19|NA|NA
TGTGCCAGTACCCCGGCGGGTCGACTTAAGAACTATGGCTACACCTTC
CASTPAGRLKNYGYTF
>TRBJ2-2|TRBV11-2|NA|NA
TGTGCCAGCAGCCCTCACACCGGGGAGCTGTTTTTT
CASSPHTGELFF
>TRBJ2-3|TRBV7-2|NA|NA
TGTGCCAGCAGCTTAGCGCGCAGGGTCGGCACAGATACGCAGTATTTT
CASSLARRVGTDTQYF
>TRBJ1-1|TRBV10-3|TRBD1|NA
TGTGCCAGCCACAGGGGGCGTTCGGCGAACACTGAAGCTTTCTTT
CASHRGRSANTEAFF
>TRBJ1-5|TRBV15|TRBD1|NA
TGTGCCACCAGCAGAGAATCTGTAGAGACAGGGGGTGGTCAGCCCCAGCATTTT
CATSRESVETGGGQPQHF
>TRBJ2-3|TRBV4-2|TRBD2|NA
TGTGCCAGCAGCCAAGAACTGCGGGGGACAGATACGCAGTATTTT
CASSQELRGTDTQYF
>TRBJ1-3|TRBV27|TRBD1|NA
TGTGCCAGCAGTTTAAGGGGGACAGGGGGAAACACCATATATTTT
CASSLRGTGGNTIYF
>TRBJ2-2|TRBV2|TRBD1|NA
TGTGCCAGCAGTCCAAGAGGGGACAGGGAGAACACCGGGGAGCTGTTTTTT
CASSPRGDRENTGELFF
>TRBJ1-2|TRBV7-9|TRBD1|NA
TGTGCCAGCAGCAAAGGACAGGGGAACTATGGCTACACCTTC
CASSKGQGNYGYTF
>TRBJ2-7|TRBV10-3|TRBD2|NA
TGTGCCATCAGTGGACTAGCGGGGGGCTCTCACTCCTACGAGCAGTACTTC
CAISGLAGGSHSYEQYF
>TRBJ1-3|TRBV6-1|TRBD1|NA
TGTGCCAGCAGTGAAGGGACAGGGGTTGGAAACACCATATATTTT
CASSEGTGVGNTIYF
>TRBJ1-2|TRBV6-1|NA|NA
TGTGCCAGCAGTGAAAGACAGACCTATGGCTACACCTTC
CASSERQTYGYTF
>TRBJ2-5|TRBV10-3|TRBD1|NA
TGTGCCATCAGTGCGACAGGGGACGAGACCCAGTACTTC
CAISATGDETQYF
>TRBJ1-2|TRBV4-1|NA|NA
TGCGCCAGCAGCCTTCACAGTGCTAACTATGGCTACACCTTC
CASSLHSANYGYTF
>TRBJ1-5|TRBV14|NA|few
TGTGCCAGCAGCCCTGGGGGGGAGCAGCCCCAGCATTTT
CASSPGGEQPQHF
>TRBJ2-7|TRBV28|TRBD2|NA
TGTGCCTCGGGACTAGCGGGGCCCTACGAGCAGTACTTC
CASGLAGPYEQYF
>TRBJ2-5|TRBV7-2|TRBD2|NA
TGTGCCAGCAGCTTAAGGCGGGAGGAGACCCAGTACTTC
CASSLRREETQYF
>TRBJ2-1|TRBV6-5|TRBD2|NA
TGTGCCAGCAGCGCCCGGGACTGGGGGGGGAATGAGCAGTTCTTC
CASSARDWGGNEQFF
>TRBJ2-7|TRBV6-6|NA|NA
TGTGCCAGCAGTTCAGGGGTTCCCTACGAGCAGTACTTC
CASSSGVPYEQYF
>TRBJ2-5|TRBV5-1|TRBD2|NA
TGCGCCAGCAGCGGGGGGGACCTAGCAGATCAAGAGACCCAGTACTTC
CASSGGDLADQETQYF